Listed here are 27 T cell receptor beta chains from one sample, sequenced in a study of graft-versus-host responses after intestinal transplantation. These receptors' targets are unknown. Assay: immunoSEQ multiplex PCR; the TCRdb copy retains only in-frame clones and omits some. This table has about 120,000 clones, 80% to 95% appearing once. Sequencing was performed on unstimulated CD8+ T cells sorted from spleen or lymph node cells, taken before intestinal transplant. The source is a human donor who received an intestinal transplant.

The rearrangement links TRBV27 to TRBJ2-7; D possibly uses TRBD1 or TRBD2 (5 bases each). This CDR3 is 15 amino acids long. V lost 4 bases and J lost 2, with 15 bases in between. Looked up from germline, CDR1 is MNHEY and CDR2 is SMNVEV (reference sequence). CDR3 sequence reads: CASSSLRDLPYEQYF. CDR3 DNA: TGTGCCAGCAGTTCACTCCGGGACCTGCCCTACGAGCAGTACTTC.

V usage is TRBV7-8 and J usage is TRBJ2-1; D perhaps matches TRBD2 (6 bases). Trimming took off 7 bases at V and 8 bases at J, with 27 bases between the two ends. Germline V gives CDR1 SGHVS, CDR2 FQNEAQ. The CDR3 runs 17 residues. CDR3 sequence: CASNLGTQRLARDEQFF. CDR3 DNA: TGTGCCAGCAACTTGGGGACCCAGAGGCTAGCGAGGGATGAGCAGTTCTTC. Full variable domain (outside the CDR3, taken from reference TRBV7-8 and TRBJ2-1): GAGVSQSPRYKVAKRGQDVALRCDPISGHVSLFWYQQALGQGPEFLTYFQNEAQLDKSGLPSDRFFAERPEGSVSTLKIQRTQQEDSAVYLCASNLGTQRLARDEQFFGPGTRLTVL.

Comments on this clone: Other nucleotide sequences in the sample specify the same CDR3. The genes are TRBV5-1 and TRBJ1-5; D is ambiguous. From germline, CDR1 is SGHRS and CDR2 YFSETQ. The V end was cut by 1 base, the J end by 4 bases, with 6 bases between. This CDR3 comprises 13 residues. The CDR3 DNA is TGCGCCAGCAGCTTGACTGGTAATCAGCCCCAGCATTTT. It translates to CASSLTGNQPQHF. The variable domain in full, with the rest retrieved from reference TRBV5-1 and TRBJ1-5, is KAGVTQTPRYLIKTRGQQVTLSCSPISGHRSVSWYQQTPGQGLQFLFEYFSETQRNKGNFPGRFSGRQFSNSRSEMNVSTLELGDSALYLCASSLTGNQPQHFGDGTRLSIL.

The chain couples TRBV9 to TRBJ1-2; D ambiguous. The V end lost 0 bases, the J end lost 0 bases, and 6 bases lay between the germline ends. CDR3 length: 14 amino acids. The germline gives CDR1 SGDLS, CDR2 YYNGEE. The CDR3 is CASSVVGSNYGYTF. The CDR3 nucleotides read TGTGCCAGCAGCGTAGTAGGGTCTAACTATGGCTACACCTTC.

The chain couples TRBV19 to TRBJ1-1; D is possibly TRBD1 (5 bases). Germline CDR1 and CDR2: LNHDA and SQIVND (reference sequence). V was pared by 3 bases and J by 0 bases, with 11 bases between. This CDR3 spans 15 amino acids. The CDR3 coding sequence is TGTGCCAGTAGTATCTTTGCAGGGATGAACACTGAAGCTTTCTTT. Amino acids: CASSIFAGMNTEAFF.

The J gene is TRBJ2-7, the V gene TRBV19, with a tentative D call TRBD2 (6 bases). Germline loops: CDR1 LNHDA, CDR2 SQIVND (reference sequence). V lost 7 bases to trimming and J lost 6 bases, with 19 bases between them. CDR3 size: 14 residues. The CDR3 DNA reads TGTGCCAGTAACATGGGATTAGCGGTCTCCGAGCAGTACTTC. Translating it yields CASNMGLAVSEQYF.

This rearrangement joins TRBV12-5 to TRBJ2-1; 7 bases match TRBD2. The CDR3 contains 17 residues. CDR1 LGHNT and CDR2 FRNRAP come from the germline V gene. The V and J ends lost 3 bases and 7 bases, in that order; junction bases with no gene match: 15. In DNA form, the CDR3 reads TGTGCTAGTGGTTTTGAACCGTGGCGGGAGTACGGTAATGAGCAGTTCTTC. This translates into CASGFEPWREYGNEQFF.

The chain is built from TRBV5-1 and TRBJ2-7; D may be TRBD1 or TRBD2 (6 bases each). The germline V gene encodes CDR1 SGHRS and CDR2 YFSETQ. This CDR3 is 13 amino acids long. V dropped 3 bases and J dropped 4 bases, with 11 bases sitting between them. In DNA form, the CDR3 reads TGCGCCAGCAGCTGGGGGGCGGGGTACGAGCAGTACTTC. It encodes CASSWGAGYEQYF.

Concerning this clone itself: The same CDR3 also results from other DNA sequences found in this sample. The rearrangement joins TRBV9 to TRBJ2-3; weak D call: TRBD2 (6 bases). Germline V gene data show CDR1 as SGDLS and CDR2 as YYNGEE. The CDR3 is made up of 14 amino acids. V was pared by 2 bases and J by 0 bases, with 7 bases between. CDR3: CASSVSGSTDTQYF. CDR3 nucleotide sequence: TGTGCCAGCAGCGTGAGCGGGAGCACAGATACGCAGTATTTT.

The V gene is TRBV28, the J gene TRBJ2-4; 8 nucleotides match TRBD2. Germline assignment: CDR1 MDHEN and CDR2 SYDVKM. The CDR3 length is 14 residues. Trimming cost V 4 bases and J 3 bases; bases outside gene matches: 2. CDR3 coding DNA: TGTGCCAGCAGTTCCCGGGAGGGCAAAAACATTCAGTACTTC. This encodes CASSSREGKNIQYF.

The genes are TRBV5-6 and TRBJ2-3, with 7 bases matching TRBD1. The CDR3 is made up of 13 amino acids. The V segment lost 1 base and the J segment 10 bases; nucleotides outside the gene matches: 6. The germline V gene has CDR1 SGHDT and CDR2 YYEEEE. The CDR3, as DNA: TGTGCCAGCAGCTTGTTCATAGGGGGCGCGCAGTATTTT. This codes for CASSLFIGGAQYF.

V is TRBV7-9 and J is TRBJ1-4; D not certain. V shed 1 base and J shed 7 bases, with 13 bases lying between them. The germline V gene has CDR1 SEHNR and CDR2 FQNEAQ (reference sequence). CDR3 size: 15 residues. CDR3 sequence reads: CASSLGWGGPEKLFF. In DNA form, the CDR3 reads TGTGCCAGCAGCTTAGGGTGGGGAGGCCCTGAAAAACTGTTTTTT.

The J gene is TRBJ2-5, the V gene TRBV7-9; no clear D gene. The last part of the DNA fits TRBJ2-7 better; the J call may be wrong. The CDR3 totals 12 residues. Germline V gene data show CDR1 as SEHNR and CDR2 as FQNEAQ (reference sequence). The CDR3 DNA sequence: TGTGCCAGCAGCCTAGGGTGGTTCGAGCAGTACTTC. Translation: CASSLGWFEQYF.

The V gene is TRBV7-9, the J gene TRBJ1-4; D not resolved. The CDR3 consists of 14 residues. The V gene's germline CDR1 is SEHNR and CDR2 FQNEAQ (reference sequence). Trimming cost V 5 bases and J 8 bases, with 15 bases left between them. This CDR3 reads CASSPQGLREKLFF. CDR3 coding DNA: TGTGCCAGCAGCCCTCAAGGCTTACGGGAAAAACTGTTTTTT.

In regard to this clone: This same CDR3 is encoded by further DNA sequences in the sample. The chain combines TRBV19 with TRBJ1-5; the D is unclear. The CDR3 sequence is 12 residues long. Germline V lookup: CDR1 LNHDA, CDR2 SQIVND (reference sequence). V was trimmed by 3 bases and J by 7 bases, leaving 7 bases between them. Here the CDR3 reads CASSIGRQPQHF. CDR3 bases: TGTGCCAGTAGTATCGGGAGGCAGCCCCAGCATTTT.

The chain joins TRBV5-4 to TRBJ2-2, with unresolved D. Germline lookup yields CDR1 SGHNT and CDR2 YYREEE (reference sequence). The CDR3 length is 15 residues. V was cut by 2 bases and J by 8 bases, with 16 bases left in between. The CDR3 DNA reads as TGTGCCAGCAGCTTCAGGTCGTCTCCCTCTGGGGAGCTGTTTTTT. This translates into CASSFRSSPSGELFF.

The CDR3 sequence is CASRQREREEQFF. For the CDR3, the DNA is TGTGCCAGCAGGCAGCGGGAAAGGGAGGAGCAGTTCTTC. V usage is TRBV2 and J usage is TRBJ2-1, with 7 bases matching TRBD2. With 6 bases clipped from V and 10 bases from J, the junction kept 9 bases outside the gene matches. This CDR3 region has 13 residues. CDR1 is SNHLY, CDR2 FYNNEI, per germline.

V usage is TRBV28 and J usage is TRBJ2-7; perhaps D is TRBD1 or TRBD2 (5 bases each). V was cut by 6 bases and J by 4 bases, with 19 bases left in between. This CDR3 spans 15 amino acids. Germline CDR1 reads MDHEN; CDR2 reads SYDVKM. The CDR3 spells CASSLDDQGRYEQYF. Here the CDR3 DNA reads TGTGCCAGCAGCTTGGATGATCAGGGACGATACGAGCAGTACTTC.

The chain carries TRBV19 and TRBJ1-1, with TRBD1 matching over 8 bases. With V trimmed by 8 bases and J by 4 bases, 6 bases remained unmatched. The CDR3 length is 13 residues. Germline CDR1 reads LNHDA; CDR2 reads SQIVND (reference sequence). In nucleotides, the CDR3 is TGTGCCAGTCATACAGGGGGGATCACTGAAGCTTTCTTT. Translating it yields CASHTGGITEAFF.

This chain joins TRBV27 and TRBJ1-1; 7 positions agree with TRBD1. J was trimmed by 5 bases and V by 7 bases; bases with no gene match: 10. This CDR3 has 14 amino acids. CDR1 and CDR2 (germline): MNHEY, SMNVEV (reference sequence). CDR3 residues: CASKSGQSGTEAFF. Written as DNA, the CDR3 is TGTGCCAGCAAATCGGGACAGTCAGGAACTGAAGCTTTCTTT.

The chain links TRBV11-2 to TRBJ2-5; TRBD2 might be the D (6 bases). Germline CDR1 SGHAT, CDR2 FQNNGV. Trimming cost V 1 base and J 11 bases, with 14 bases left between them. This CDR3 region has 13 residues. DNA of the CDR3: TGTGCCAGCAGCTTAGGCCTGTCCCGGGAGCAGTACTTC. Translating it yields CASSLGLSREQYF.

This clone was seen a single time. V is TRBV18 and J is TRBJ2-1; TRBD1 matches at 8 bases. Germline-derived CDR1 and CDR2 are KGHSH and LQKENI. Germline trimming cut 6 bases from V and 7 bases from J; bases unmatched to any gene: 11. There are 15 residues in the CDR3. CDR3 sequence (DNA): TGTGCCAGCTCGCCCGGACAGGGCCTGGGGAATGAGCAGTTCTTC. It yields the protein CASSPGQGLGNEQFF.

This CDR3 is CASSPRIAVVNYEQYF. CDR3 sequence (DNA): TGTGCCAGCAGCCCACGCATAGCGGTGGTGAACTACGAGCAGTACTTC. The chain joins TRBV14 to TRBJ2-7, with D perhaps matching TRBD2 (6 bases). In germline, CDR1 is SGHDN, CDR2 FVKESK. The CDR3 has 16 amino acids. Trimming removed 4 bases from V and 3 bases from J, with 19 bases in between.

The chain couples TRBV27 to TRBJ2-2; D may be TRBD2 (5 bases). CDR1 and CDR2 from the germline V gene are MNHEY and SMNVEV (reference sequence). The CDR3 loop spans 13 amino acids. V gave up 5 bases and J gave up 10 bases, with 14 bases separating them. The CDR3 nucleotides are TGTGCCAGCAGTCTAGGCCGGGGTGAGGAGCTGTTTTTT. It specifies CASSLGRGEELFF.

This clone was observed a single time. Here the CDR3 DNA reads TGTGCCAGCAGTTCACTAGCAATGAACACCGGGGAGCTGTTTTTT. Translation: CASSSLAMNTGELFF. The genes are TRBV27 and TRBJ2-2, with D tentatively TRBD2 (6 bases). The germline V gene has CDR1 MNHEY and CDR2 SMNVEV (reference sequence). The CDR3 has 15 residues. V lost 4 bases, J lost 1 base, and 10 bases lay in between.

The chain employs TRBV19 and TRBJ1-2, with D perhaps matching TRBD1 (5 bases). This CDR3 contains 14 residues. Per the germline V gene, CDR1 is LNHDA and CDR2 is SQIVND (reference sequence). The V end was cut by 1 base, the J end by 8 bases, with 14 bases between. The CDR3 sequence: CASSIGRGPRGYTF. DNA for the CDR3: TGTGCCAGTAGTATAGGAAGGGGTCCTCGAGGCTACACCTTC. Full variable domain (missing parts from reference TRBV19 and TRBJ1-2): DGGITQSPKYLFRKEGQNVTLSCEQNLNHDAMYWYRQDPGQGLRLIYYSQIVNDFQKGDIAEGYSVSREKKESFPLTVTSAQKNPTAFYLCASSIGRGPRGYTFGSGTRLTVV.

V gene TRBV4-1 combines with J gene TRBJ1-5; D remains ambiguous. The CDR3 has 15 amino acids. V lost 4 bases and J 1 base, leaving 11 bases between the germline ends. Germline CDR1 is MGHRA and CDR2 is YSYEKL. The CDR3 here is CASSLTHGSNQPQHF. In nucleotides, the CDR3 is TGCGCCAGCAGCCTAACCCACGGGAGCAATCAGCCCCAGCATTTT.